The 16 T cell receptor beta chains in this list originate from one sample, sequenced in a study of cytomegalovirus exposure and HLA in healthy donors. The method was immunoSEQ multiplex PCR; TCRdb's version includes in-frame clones alone and lacks a portion of them. This table holds about 360,000 clones, 86% found once. The source material was PBMCs. These receptors were taken from a woman younger than 30 in good health and CMV-seronegative.

The chain joins TRBV30 to TRBJ2-7; possibly TRBD2 for D (5 bases). The CDR3 is made up of 13 amino acids. The V gene's germline CDR1 is GTSNPN and CDR2 SVGIG (reference sequence). The V end was cut by 3 bases, the J end by 2 bases, with 11 bases between. CDR3 in amino acids: CAWRPSGTYEQYF. The CDR3 DNA reads TGTGCCTGGAGACCCTCGGGAACCTACGAGCAGTACTTC.

This clone has only a few counts. The CDR3 bases are TGTGCCAGCAGCTTAGAGGCTAGAAGTAATGAGCAGTTCTTC. Translating gives CASSLEARSNEQFF. The rearrangement links TRBV7-2 to TRBJ2-1, with D hard to call. Trimming stripped 1 base from V and 7 bases from J, with 11 bases between. This CDR3 is 14 amino acids long. CDR1 SGHTA and CDR2 FQGNSA come from the germline V gene.

The CDR3 coding sequence is TGTGCCAGCAGTCCCCCCGGACTAGCTTTAAGCACAGATACGCAGTATTTT. The encoded protein is CASSPPGLALSTDTQYF. The chain joins TRBV28 to TRBJ2-3; 8 nucleotides align to TRBD2. This CDR3 spans 17 amino acids. V dropped 5 bases and J dropped 0; count of bases not matched to a gene: 10. The germline CDR1 and CDR2 sequences are MDHEN and SYDVKM. Full variable domain (outside the CDR3, taken from reference TRBV28 and TRBJ2-3): DVKVTQSSRYLVKRTGEKVFLECVQDMDHENMFWYRQDPGLGLRLIYFSYDVKMKEKGDIPEGYSVSREKKERFSLILESASTNQTSMYLCASSPPGLALSTDTQYFGPGTRLTVL.

V usage is TRBV13 and J usage is TRBJ2-7; 8 positions agree with TRBD2. Per the germline V gene, CDR1 is PRHDT and CDR2 is FYEKMQ (reference sequence). This CDR3 has 13 amino acids. The V and J ends lost 5 bases and 7 bases, in that order; junction bases with no gene match: 7. The CDR3, as DNA: TGTGCCAGCAGCAGTGGGACTAGTACGGAGCAGTACTTC. Its translation is CASSSGTSTEQYF.

Only one count was recorded for this clone. The gene calls are TRBV6-7 and TRBJ1-6; D possibly corresponds to TRBD1 (5 bases). TRBV6-7 is assigned to the ORF class and has an uncertain function. The length of the CDR3 is 15 residues. Trimming stripped 11 bases from V and 6 bases from J, with 20 bases between. CDR3 sequence reads: CARSCGTSSNSPLHF. CDR3 in DNA: TGTGCCCGATCCTGCGGGACGAGTTCTAATTCACCCCTCCACTTT.

Many counts were recorded for this clone. The CDR3 sequence: CASMGAGGRVEQYF. CDR3 bases: TGCGCCAGCATGGGGGCGGGGGGCCGGGTCGAGCAGTACTTC. The chain carries TRBV10-2 and TRBJ2-7; 8 bases fit TRBD2. The germline CDR1 and CDR2 sequences are WSHSY and SAAADI. This CDR3 comprises 14 residues. Trimming took 7 bases from V and 6 from J; bases not matched to a gene: 11.

V gene TRBV6-1 combines with J gene TRBJ1-5; 7 nucleotides match TRBD1. CDR1 is MNHNS and CDR2 is SASEGT in the germline V gene. The CDR3 runs to 15 residues. After removal of 6 bases from V and 3 bases from J, the junction contained 8 bases not matched to a gene. The CDR3 nucleotides read TGTGCCAGCAGGGCTACAGGGGCAGACAATCAGCCCCAGCATTTT. Translation gives CASRATGADNQPQHF.

The chain recombines TRBV18 with TRBJ2-3; D gene uncertain. CDR1 and CDR2 (germline): KGHSH, LQKENI. This CDR3 contains 13 residues. The V and J ends lost 3 bases and 2 bases respectively, with 6 bases between them. The CDR3 here is CASSPGPTDTQYF. DNA for the CDR3: TGTGCCAGCTCACCTGGCCCCACAGATACGCAGTATTTT.

The chain uses TRBV15 and TRBJ2-3, with TRBD1 identical over 8 bases. The CDR3 is 14 amino acids. Unmatched junction bases numbered 3, after V lost 6 bases and J lost 1 base. The germline V gene encodes CDR1 LNHNV and CDR2 YYDKDF (reference sequence). The CDR3 bases are TGTGCCACCAGTCCGGGACAGGGCACAGATACGCAGTATTTT. Its translation: CATSPGQGTDTQYF.

The V gene is TRBV7-6, the J gene TRBJ2-3; the match to TRBD2 covers 15 bases. CDR1 is SGHVS, CDR2 FNYEAQ, per germline. This CDR3 contains 19 residues. The V segment lost 4 bases and the J segment 4 bases; nucleotides outside the gene matches: 12. The CDR3 spells CASSSRGLAGGVIADTQYF. The CDR3 nucleotides read TGTGCCAGCAGCTCGAGAGGACTAGCGGGAGGGGTTATCGCAGATACGCAGTATTTT.

This rearrangement joins TRBV5-8 to TRBJ1-3; 10 nucleotides line up with TRBD1. CDR3 size: 14 residues. Trimming removed 3 bases from V and 7 bases from J; junction bases left unmatched: 4. Germline-derived CDR1 and CDR2 are SGHTS and YDEGEE. The CDR3 here is CASSSRTGGNTIYF. CDR3 DNA sequence: TGTGCCAGCAGCTCCCGGACAGGGGGTAACACCATATATTTT.

This chain uses TRBV25-1 with TRBJ2-7, with TRBD1 identical over 8 bases. Germline V gene sequence: CDR1 MGHDK, CDR2 SYGVNS. V shed 3 bases, J shed 2 bases, and the junction held 3 bases outside the gene matches. The CDR3 is 14 residues long. The CDR3 coding sequence is TGTGCCAGCAGTGACCGGACAGGGACCTACGAGCAGTACTTC. Protein sequence: CASSDRTGTYEQYF.

The chain carries TRBV7-9 and TRBJ2-7; 10 nucleotides line up with TRBD2. V lost 4 bases and J lost 7; bases outside the gene matches: 10. Per the germline V gene, CDR1 is SEHNR and CDR2 is FQNEAQ (reference sequence). The CDR3 contains 15 residues. CDR3 in amino acids: CASSWKRGGQGEQYF. The CDR3 DNA sequence: TGTGCCAGCAGCTGGAAGCGGGGGGGCCAGGGAGAGCAGTACTTC.

This chain joins TRBV7-9 and TRBJ1-2; TRBD1 agrees at 7 bases. Germline values: CDR1 SEHNR, CDR2 FQNEAQ (reference sequence). This CDR3 contains 12 residues. The J segment lost 3 bases and the V segment lost 11 bases, leaving 6 bases of the junction unmatched. The CDR3 loop is CAQGQTHYGYTF. The CDR3 coding sequence is TGTGCCCAGGGACAGACACACTATGGCTACACCTTC.

This clone came up once. The chain employs TRBV6-1 and TRBJ1-4; a weak D match, TRBD1 (5 bases). V dropped 10 bases and J dropped 3 bases, with 9 bases sitting between them. This CDR3 has 12 amino acids. CDR1 is MNHNS and CDR2 is SASEGT in the germline V gene. CDR3 nucleotides: TGTGCCATTAGGGGCCCTAATGAAAAACTGTTTTTT. It translates to CAIRGPNEKLFF.

Remarks on this clone: The sample contains more than one DNA sequence encoding this CDR3. The J gene is TRBJ2-5, the V gene TRBV29-1, with a tentative D call TRBD2 (6 bases). This CDR3 comprises 15 residues. V was clipped by 4 bases and J by 4 bases, with 19 bases between them. CDR1 and CDR2 (germline): SQVTM, ANQGSEA. CDR3 loop: CSVGGSGRWGETQYF. CDR3 bases: TGCAGCGTTGGGGGTAGCGGAAGGTGGGGAGAGACCCAGTACTTC.